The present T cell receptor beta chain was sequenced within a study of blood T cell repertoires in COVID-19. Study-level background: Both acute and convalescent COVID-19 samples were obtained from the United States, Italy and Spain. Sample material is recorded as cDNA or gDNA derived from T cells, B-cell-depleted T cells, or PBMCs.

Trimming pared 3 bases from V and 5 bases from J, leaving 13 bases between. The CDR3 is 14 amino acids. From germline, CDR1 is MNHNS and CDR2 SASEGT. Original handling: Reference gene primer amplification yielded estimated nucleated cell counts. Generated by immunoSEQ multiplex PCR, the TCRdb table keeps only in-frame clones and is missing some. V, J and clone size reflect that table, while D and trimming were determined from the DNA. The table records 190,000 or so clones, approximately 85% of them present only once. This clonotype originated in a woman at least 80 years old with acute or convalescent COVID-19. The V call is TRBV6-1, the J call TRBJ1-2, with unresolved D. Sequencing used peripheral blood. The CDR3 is CASSETVRGYGYTF. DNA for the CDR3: TGTGCCAGCAGTGAGACGGTTCGGGGTTATGGCTACACCTTC.